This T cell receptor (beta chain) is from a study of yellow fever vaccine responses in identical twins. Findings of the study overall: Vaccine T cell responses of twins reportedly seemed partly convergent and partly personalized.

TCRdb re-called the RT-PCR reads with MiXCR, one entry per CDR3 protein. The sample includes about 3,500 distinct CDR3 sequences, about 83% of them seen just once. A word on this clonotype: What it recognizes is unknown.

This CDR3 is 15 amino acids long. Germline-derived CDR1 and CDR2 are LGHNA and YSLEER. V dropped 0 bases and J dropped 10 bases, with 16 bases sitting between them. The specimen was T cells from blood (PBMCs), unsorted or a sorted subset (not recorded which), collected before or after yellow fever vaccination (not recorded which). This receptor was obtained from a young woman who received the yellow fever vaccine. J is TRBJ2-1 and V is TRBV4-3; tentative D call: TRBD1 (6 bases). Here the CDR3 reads CASSQDKGHGIEQFF. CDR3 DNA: TGCGCCAGCAGCCAAGATAAGGGACACGGAATAGAGCAGTTCTTC.